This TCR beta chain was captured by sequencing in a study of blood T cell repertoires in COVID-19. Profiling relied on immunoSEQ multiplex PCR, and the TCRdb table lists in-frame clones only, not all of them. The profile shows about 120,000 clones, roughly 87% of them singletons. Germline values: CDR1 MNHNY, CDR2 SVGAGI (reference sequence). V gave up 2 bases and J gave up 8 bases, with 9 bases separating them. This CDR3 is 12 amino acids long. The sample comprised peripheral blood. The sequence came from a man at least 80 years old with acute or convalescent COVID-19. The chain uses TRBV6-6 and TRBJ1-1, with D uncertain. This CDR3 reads CASSYGGYEAFF. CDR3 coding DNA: TGTGCCAGCAGTTACGGAGGGTACGAAGCTTTCTTT.